This entry is about one TCR beta chain. Its target is unknown. The record originates from a study of identical twins. Germline V gene sequence: CDR1 ENHRY, CDR2 SYGVKD. V lost 4 bases, J lost 3 bases, and 22 bases lay in between. The CDR3 spans 17 residues. TCRdb re-analysed the 5' RACE reads in MiXCR, keeping a single row per CDR3 protein. The table shows 210,000 or so distinct CDR3 sequences, with 15% occurring only once. Everyone who gave samples was a healthy Caucasian. Study outcomes and limitations: Fewer insertions were carried by abundant cord blood beta clonotypes, but none was seen in memory repertoires.

The same sample was also studied in work on T cells expressing NK-cell markers. That work adds: The authors sequenced eight donors, of whom seven were HCMV-seropositive and one was seronegative. The CD3+CD56-NKG2C+ fraction was also led by these clonotypes in a few donors.

The TCR comes from a woman between 18 and 29 years old in good health. Sequences were obtained from CD8+ T cells sorted from blood. The chain joins TRBV10-3 to TRBJ2-7; D may be TRBD1 or TRBD2 (5 bases each). The CDR3 DNA reads TGTGCCATCAGTGGGGGGAGCTCCGGAAGGTCAAACTACGAGCAGTACTTC. Its protein is CAISGGSSGRSNYEQYF.